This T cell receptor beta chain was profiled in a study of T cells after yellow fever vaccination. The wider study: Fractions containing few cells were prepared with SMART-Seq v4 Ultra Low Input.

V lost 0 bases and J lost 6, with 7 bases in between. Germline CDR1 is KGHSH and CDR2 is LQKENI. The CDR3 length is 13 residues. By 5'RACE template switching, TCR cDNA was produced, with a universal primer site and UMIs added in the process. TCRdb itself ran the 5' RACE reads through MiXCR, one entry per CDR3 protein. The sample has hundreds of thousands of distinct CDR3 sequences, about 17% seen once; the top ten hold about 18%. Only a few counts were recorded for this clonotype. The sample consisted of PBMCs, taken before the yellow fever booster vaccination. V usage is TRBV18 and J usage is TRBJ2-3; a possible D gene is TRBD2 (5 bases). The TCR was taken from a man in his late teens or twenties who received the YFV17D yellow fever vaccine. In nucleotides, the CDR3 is TGTGCCAGCTCACCACCGGTAGCGGATACGCAGTATTTT. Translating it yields CASSPPVADTQYF.